The rows below give T cell receptor beta chains drawn from one sample of a study of CDR3 diversity in severe acne. TCRdb redid the calling of the PCR reads with MiXCR, one entry per CDR3 protein. The data show about 97,000 distinct CDR3 sequences, 51% seen once. What was sequenced was blood. These receptors originate from a male donor with acne. Both conserved end residues are part of each CDR3. Each record gives: J gene, V gene, D gene, clone size, CDR3 protein, CDR3 DNA. D genes are given only for firm matches. Expanded clones get a size class; other rows say once, few or many, or leave the size out.

J: TRBJ1-6; V: TRBV15; D: NA; size: many; CDR3: CATSRDASYNSPLHF; DNA: TGTGCCACCAGCAGAGATGCATCTTATAATTCACCCCTCCACTTT
J: TRBJ2-2; V: TRBV10-2; D: TRBD2; size: NA; CDR3: CASSEPSGRNTGELFF; DNA: TGCGCCAGCAGTGAGCCTAGCGGGAGGAACACCGGGGAGCTGTTTTTT
J: TRBJ1-2; V: TRBV27; D: NA; size: many; CDR3: CASRPQDVGSRGYTF; DNA: TGTGCCAGCAGACCACAGGATGTCGGTTCGCGGGGCTACACCTTC
J: TRBJ1-1; V: TRBV20-1; D: NA; size: many; CDR3: CSAIRTGNTEAFF; DNA: TGCAGTGCTATCCGAACAGGGAACACTGAAGCTTTCTTT
J: TRBJ2-1; V: TRBV7-3; D: TRBD2; size: NA; CDR3: CASSYLPGLAGAEQFF; DNA: TGTGCCAGCAGCTACCTACCCGGACTAGCGGGAGCTGAGCAGTTCTTC
J: TRBJ2-1; V: TRBV19; D: TRBD2; size: NA; CDR3: CASSIGVSGIQEQFF; DNA: TGTGCCAGTAGTATCGGTGTTAGCGGGATACAGGAGCAGTTCTTC
J: TRBJ2-3; V: TRBV7-2; D: NA; size: few; CDR3: CASSLVFKTISTDTQYF; DNA: TGTGCCAGCAGCTTAGTCTTTAAGACGATTAGCACGGATACGCAGTATTTT
J: TRBJ1-2; V: TRBV25-1; D: NA; size: few; CDR3: CASSDSATGLYGYTF; DNA: TGTGCCAGCAGTGACTCGGCGACCGGTTTATATGGCTACACCTTC
J: TRBJ2-1; V: TRBV20-1; D: NA; size: NA; CDR3: CSALRREAEYNEQFF; DNA: TGCAGTGCCTTGAGGAGGGAAGCTGAGTACAATGAGCAGTTCTTC
J: TRBJ1-1; V: TRBV12-3/TRBV12-4; D: NA; size: many; CDR3: CASSSGGLNTEAFF; DNA: TGTGCCAGCAGTTCGGGGGGCTTGAACACTGAAGCTTTCTTT
J: TRBJ2-5; V: TRBV15; D: TRBD2; size: few; CDR3: CATSREGLAGQETQYF; DNA: TGTGCCACCAGCAGAGAAGGACTAGCGGGGCAAGAGACCCAGTACTTC
J: TRBJ2-7; V: TRBV7-2; D: TRBD2; size: NA; CDR3: CASSLWRLAGSYEQYF; DNA: TGTGCCAGCAGCTTATGGAGGCTAGCGGGGTCCTACGAGCAGTACTTC
J: TRBJ2-5; V: TRBV6-5; D: NA; size: NA; CDR3: CASSYGAWGEETQYF; DNA: TGTGCCAGCAGTTACGGAGCGTGGGGGGAAGAGACCCAGTACTTC
J: TRBJ1-5; V: TRBV19; D: TRBD1; size: NA; CDR3: CASRRGQVNQPQHF; DNA: TGTGCCAGTAGGAGAGGACAGGTCAATCAGCCCCAGCATTTT
J: TRBJ2-3; V: TRBV10-1; D: TRBD2; size: few; CDR3: CASSGTSGDTDTQYF; DNA: TGCGCCAGCAGCGGGACTAGCGGAGACACAGATACGCAGTATTTT